A single sample is the source of the 5 T cell receptor beta chains below, sequenced in a study of blood T cell repertoires in COVID-19. Here immunoSEQ multiplex PCR was the method, and the copy in TCRdb shows in-frame clones only, minus some. The repertoire holds 200,000 to 250,000 clones, with around four fifths as singletons. The source material was peripheral blood. The receptors were gathered from a woman aged 55-70 years who had recovered from COVID-19.

This clone appeared many times. The gene calls are TRBV25-1 and TRBJ1-1, with D unresolved. The V end lost 0 bases, the J end lost 8 bases, and 10 bases lay between the germline ends. The CDR3 extends over 13 amino acids. The germline V gene has CDR1 MGHDK and CDR2 SYGVNS. The CDR3 loop is CASSEYIREEAFF. Written as DNA, the CDR3 is TGTGCCAGCAGTGAATATATTCGGGAGGAAGCTTTCTTT.

The chain combines TRBV7-8 with TRBJ2-2; TRBD1 might be the D (5 bases). V shed 3 bases and J shed 6 bases, with 17 bases lying between them. This CDR3 contains 16 residues. Germline V gene sequence: CDR1 SGHVS, CDR2 FQNEAQ. The chain's CDR3 is CASSFMTDRQAGELFF. The CDR3 DNA reads as TGTGCCAGCAGCTTCATGACAGACCGGCAGGCCGGGGAGCTGTTTTTT.

The CDR3 nucleotides read TGTGCCATCAGTGAGCGCCAGGCCTCTGGAAACACCATATATTTT. Translation gives CAISERQASGNTIYF. The genes are TRBV10-3 and TRBJ1-3; D remains unclear. There are 15 residues in the CDR3. Germline values: CDR1 ENHRY, CDR2 SYGVKD. The V end lost 2 bases, the J end lost 0 bases, and 8 bases lay between the germline ends.

The rearrangement uses TRBV19 and TRBJ1-2; D not certain. This CDR3 contains 13 residues. CDR1 and CDR2 from the germline V gene are LNHDA and SQIVND (reference sequence). The germline V and J ends were trimmed by 3 bases and 6 bases, with 11 bases remaining between them. The CDR3 nucleotides are TGTGCCAGTAGTATTTACGGGGTCGATGGCTACACCTTC. It is translated as CASSIYGVDGYTF.

This sequence joins TRBV3-1 (or the pseudogene TRBV3-2) and TRBJ2-1, with 12 positions matching TRBD2. CDR3 size: 15 residues. V lost 2 bases to trimming and J lost 10 bases; unmatched junction nucleotides: 6. Germline V gives CDR1 LGHDT, CDR2 YNNKEL (reference sequence). In DNA, the CDR3 is TGTGCCAGCAGCCAAATGGCTAGCGGGGGGGCCGAGCAGTTCTTC. Protein: CASSQMASGGAEQFF.